Listed below are T cell receptor beta chains from one sample, sequenced in a study of long-term antiretroviral therapy in people with HIV. Sequenced by immunoSEQ multiplex PCR; TCRdb stores in-frame clones only, minus some. The sample holds 20,000 to 30,000 clones, about 85% seen once. The source material was unsorted PBMCs, sampled 1.9 years after starting antiretroviral therapy. Every receptor here comes from a woman aged 25 to 39 with HIV. Both conserved end residues are part of each CDR3. D genes are given only for firm matches. A row's size may be missing; if present it is once, few, many or a size class.

J | size | D | V | CDR3 | DNA
TRBJ1-2 | . | TRBD1 | TRBV30 | CAWMGQNYGYTF | TGTGCCTGGATGGGACAGAACTATGGCTACACCTTC
TRBJ1-1 | . | . | TRBV19 | CASSGPINTEAFF | TGTGCCAGTAGTGGCCCCATTAACACTGAAGCTTTCTTT
TRBJ2-6 | . | . | TRBV29-1 | CSVEGGEGANVLTF | TGCAGCGTTGAAGGAGGGGAAGGGGCCAACGTCCTGACTTTC
TRBJ2-2 | once | TRBD1 | TRBV30 | CAWVTGTANTGELFF | TGTGCCTGGGTGACCGGGACAGCGAACACCGGGGAGCTGTTTTTT
TRBJ2-5 | once | . | TRBV5-1 | CASSSQGQGFETQYF | TGCGCCAGCAGCTCACAAGGTCAGGGGTTCGAGACCCAGTACTTC
TRBJ1-4 | . | TRBD1 | TRBV4-1 | CASSQGDRVYEKLFF | TGCGCCAGCAGCCAAGGAGACAGGGTATACGAAAAACTGTTTTTT
TRBJ2-3 | . | TRBD2 | TRBV5-4 | CASSPGLAGYSSTDTQYF | TGTGCCAGCAGCCCGGGACTAGCGGGGTACTCTAGCACAGATACGCAGTATTTT
TRBJ2-5 | . | . | TRBV30 | CAWSGSDSLEETQYF | TGTGCCTGGAGTGGCTCGGACAGCCTCGAAGAGACCCAGTACTTC
TRBJ1-3 | . | . | TRBV19 | CASQTDGNTIYF | TGTGCCAGTCAGACAGACGGAAACACCATATATTTT
TRBJ1-1 | . | . | TRBV9 | CASSDPPRLF | TGTGCCAGCAGCGATCCCCCCCGTCTCTTT
TRBJ2-1 | . | TRBD2 | TRBV5-4 | CASSQGVAGGYNEQFF | TGTGCCAGCAGTCAAGGGGTAGCGGGGGGTTACAATGAGCAGTTCTTC
TRBJ2-1 | . | . | TRBV13 | CASRRSGTNNEQFF | TGTGCCAGCAGGCGATCCGGGACAAATAATGAGCAGTTCTTC
TRBJ2-1 | . | TRBD2 | TRBV27 | CASNPSGVNEQFF | TGTGCCAGCAACCCCAGCGGGGTAAATGAGCAGTTCTTC
TRBJ2-1 | . | TRBD2 | TRBV12-5 | CASGLALLAFYNEQFF | TGTGCTAGTGGTTTGGCCCTACTAGCGTTTTACAATGAGCAGTTCTTC
TRBJ1-1 | . | . | TRBV6-1 | CASSEGKGGARRMNTEAFF | TGTGCCAGCAGCGAAGGAAAGGGCGGGGCCCGCCGAATGAACACTGAAGCTTTCTTT
TRBJ1-1 | . | . | TRBV5-4 | CASSFGGLRDTEAFF | TGTGCCAGCAGCTTTGGGGGCCTTAGGGACACTGAAGCTTTCTTT
TRBJ1-5 | . | . | TRBV7-9 | CASSLSQGGQPQHF | TGTGCCAGCAGCTTATCTCAGGGAGGACAGCCCCAGCATTTT
TRBJ1-1 | once | . | TRBV4-2 | CASSQGYTGQVSTEAFF | TGTGCCAGCAGCCAAGGCTACACAGGGCAAGTCAGCACTGAAGCTTTCTTT
TRBJ1-2 | . | . | TRBV29-1 | CSVLLGYGYTF | TGCAGCGTTCTCCTTGGGTATGGCTACACCTTC
TRBJ1-2 | . | . | TRBV2 | CASSEFGLLANYGYTF | TGTGCCAGCAGTGAATTTGGGCTACTAGCTAACTATGGCTACACCTTC
TRBJ2-3 | . | TRBD2 | TRBV27 | CASSLSAGGADTQYF | TGTGCCAGCAGTTTATCGGCCGGGGGGGCAGATACGCAGTATTTT
TRBJ2-1 | . | . | TRBV27 | CASSFFGHGSYNEQFF | TGTGCCAGCAGTTTTTTCGGACACGGCTCCTACAATGAGCAGTTCTTC
TRBJ2-2 | . | . | TRBV5-6 | CASRHQGGTGELFF | TGTGCCAGCAGACACCAGGGAGGTACCGGGGAGCTGTTTTTT
TRBJ2-1 | . | . | TRBV7-3 | CASSQVASSNEQFF | TGTGCCAGCAGCCAAGTAGCGTCCTCCAATGAGCAGTTCTTC
TRBJ2-1 | . | TRBD2 | TRBV29-1 | CSVDRAASGGPGINEQFF | TGCAGCGTTGATAGGGCGGCTAGCGGGGGGCCCGGAATAAATGAGCAGTTCTTC
TRBJ1-1 | . | TRBD1 | TRBV5-1 | CASMTGTNTEAFF | TGCGCCAGCATGACAGGGACGAACACTGAAGCTTTCTTT
TRBJ1-1 | . | . | TRBV6-5 | CASSYSKGANTEAFF | TGTGCCAGCAGTTACTCAAAGGGTGCGAACACTGAAGCTTTCTTT
TRBJ2-5 | . | . | TRBV5-1 | CASSPGGVLDRILETQYF | TGCGCCAGCAGCCCCGGCGGTGTTTTGGACAGAATTTTGGAGACCCAGTACTTC
TRBJ2-3 | . | TRBD1 | TRBV11-3 | CASSRTGTGGDTQYF | TGTGCCAGCAGCAGAACCGGGACAGGGGGAGATACGCAGTATTTT
TRBJ2-7 | . | TRBD2 | TRBV27 | CATLLRSGGGYEQYF | TGTGCCACCCTCCTGAGGAGCGGGGGGGGGTACGAGCAGTACTTC
TRBJ2-2 | . | TRBD1 | TRBV5-1 | CASSLRDRNTGELFF | TGCGCCAGCAGCCTCCGGGACAGAAACACCGGGGAGCTGTTTTTT
TRBJ2-4 | . | . | TRBV5-1 | CASSLSQNIQYF | TGCGCCAGCAGCCTCAGCCAAAACATTCAGTACTTC
TRBJ2-1 | . | TRBD2 | TRBV5-5 | CASSLSGGARFDEQFF | TGTGCCAGCAGCCTTAGCGGGGGCGCTCGCTTCGATGAGCAGTTCTTC
TRBJ1-4 | . | TRBD1 | TRBV11-2 | CASSYTTGGTGGAKLFF | TGTGCCAGCAGCTACACAACGGGAGGGACAGGGGGTGCAAAACTGTTTTTT
TRBJ1-2 | . | TRBD1 | TRBV9 | CASSGDRGYGYTF | TGTGCCAGCAGCGGCGACAGGGGCTATGGCTACACCTTC
TRBJ1-6 | . | TRBD1 | TRBV7-2 | CASSSQGQGRNSPLHF | TGTGCCAGCAGCTCACAGGGACAGGGACGAAATTCACCCCTCCACTTT
TRBJ2-2 | . | . | TRBV6-6 | CASSYSSGGPTGELFF | TGTGCCAGCAGTTACTCGTCCGGGGGCCCCACCGGGGAGCTGTTTTTT
TRBJ2-5 | once | . | TRBV2 | CASREGGQETQYF | TGTGCCAGCAGGGAGGGGGGACAAGAGACCCAGTACTTC
TRBJ2-3 | . | . | TRBV10-1 | CASSVGGSDTQYF | TGCGCCAGCAGTGTGGGCGGATCGGACACGCAGTATTTT
TRBJ1-1 | . | . | TRBV27 | CASSFRGNTEAFF | TGTGCCAGCAGTTTCAGGGGGAACACTGAAGCTTTCTTT
TRBJ1-1 | few | . | TRBV7-9 | CASREGTEAFF | TGTGCCAGCAGGGAGGGTACTGAAGCTTTCTTT
TRBJ2-3 | . | . | TRBV18 | CASSGEDTQYF | TGTGCCAGCTCCGGGGAGGATACGCAGTATTTT
TRBJ2-3 | . | TRBD1 | TRBV19 | CASSMSLDRVEYF | TGTGCCAGTAGTATGAGTTTGGACAGGGTGGAGTATTTT